This T cell receptor beta chain was sequenced during a study of graft-versus-host responses after intestinal transplantation. About the research overall: Multivisceral, liver-intestinal, or isolated intestinal transplants were received by the recipients. General observations from the study: GvH clones occurred in recipient marrow; some first appeared in ileum or blood. Clonal ratios of graft-versus-host to host-versus-graft in allografts were high for patients exhibiting graft-donor T cell macrochimerism.

The method was immunoSEQ multiplex PCR; TCRdb's version includes in-frame clones alone and lacks a portion of them. Of approximately 92,000 clones listed, about 90% were seen once; the top ten hold roughly 6%. On this clone: The antigen is unknown.

The germline V and J ends were trimmed by 4 bases and 1 base, with 20 bases remaining between them. This CDR3 comprises 17 residues. Germline-derived CDR1 and CDR2 are SGHRS and YFSETQ. The specimen was unstimulated CD8+ T cells sorted from spleen or lymph node cells, collected before intestinal transplant. This receptor was obtained from a human donor who received an intestinal transplant. This chain joins TRBV5-1 and TRBJ1-2, with D perhaps TRBD1 (6 bases). In DNA form, the CDR3 reads TGCGCCAGCAGCCTTAGGACAGCGACTAACGATAACTATGGCTACACCTTC. Translating gives CASSLRTATNDNYGYTF.